The clone carrying this TCR beta chain was observed a handful of times. The antigen is unknown. The data stem from a study of Ad26.COV2.S vaccination and SARS-CoV-2 variants. Study-level results: Measures of TCR breadth and depth may have fallen short of total T cell responses.

Assay: immunoSEQ multiplex PCR; the TCRdb copy retains only in-frame clones and omits some. The sample yields 180,000 or so clones, around 90% seen once. The CDR3 totals 12 residues. CDR1 SGHDT and CDR2 YYEEEE come from the germline V gene. Between the trimmed V and J ends, which lost 0 bases and 1 base, there was a span of 1 base. V usage is TRBV5-6 and J usage is TRBJ1-1; D remains ambiguous. The source material was peripheral blood, sampled after recovery from COVID-19. This receptor was taken from a human donor who had recovered from COVID-19. The CDR3 sequence is CASSLANTEAFF. The CDR3 DNA is TGTGCCAGCAGCTTGGCGAACACTGAAGCTTTCTTT. The entire variable domain, with the rest obtained from reference TRBV5-6 and TRBJ1-1, is as follows: DAGVTQSPTHLIKTRGQQVTLRCSPKSGHDTVSWYQQALGQGPQFIFQYYEEEERQRGNFPDRFSGHQFPNYSSELNVNALLLGDSALYLCASSLANTEAFFGQGTRLTVV.